What follows are 23 T cell receptor beta chains derived from one specimen sequenced in a study of glioma-infiltrating T cells. Using RNA template, CDR3s of TCR alpha and beta were amplified with iRepertoire arm-PCR. TCRdb independently ran MiXCR on the multiplex PCR reads; one entry per CDR3 protein. This repertoire shows approximately 130,000 distinct CDR3 sequences, about 25% found once; its top ten account for approximately 26%. Input material: glioma tissue, nonneoplastic brain tissue, or PBMCs (not recorded which). These receptors came from a human donor with low-grade glioma or glioblastoma, undergoing nonglioma brain surgery, or in good health (not recorded which).

This clonotype was observed a handful of times. V and J are TRBV7-9 and TRBJ2-1; TRBD1 agrees at 7 bases. The V gene end was trimmed by 5 bases and the J gene end by 8 bases; junction bases not matched to a gene: 12. This CDR3 has 15 amino acids. CDR1 is SEHNR, CDR2 FQNEAQ, per germline (reference sequence). The CDR3 nucleotides read TGTGCCAGCAGCCCCATCAGGACAGGTACCGATGAGCAGTTCTTC. Amino acids: CASSPIRTGTDEQFF. Full variable domain (missing parts from reference TRBV7-9 and TRBJ2-1): DTGVSQNPRHKITKRGQNVTFRCDPISEHNRLYWYRQTLGQGPEFLTYFQNEAQLEKSRLLSDRFSAERPKGSFSTLEIQRTEQGDSAMYLCASSPIRTGTDEQFFGPGTRLTVL.

This clonotype appeared a few times. V usage is TRBV6-1 and J usage is TRBJ1-1, with D perhaps matching TRBD1 (5 bases). In germline, CDR1 is MNHNS, CDR2 SASEGT. The CDR3 has 14 amino acids. The ends were cut back, 6 bases at V and 0 bases at J, with 11 bases in the middle. The CDR3 DNA sequence: TGTGCCAGCAGCCAAGAGGGGATGAACACTGAAGCTTTCTTT. This translates into CASSQEGMNTEAFF.

About this clonotype itself: One base away lies a much larger clone, so this may be a sequencing read error. The chain is built from TRBV7-2 and TRBJ2-3; D remains ambiguous. CDR1 is SGHTA and CDR2 is FQGNSA in the germline V gene. V lost 1 base, J lost 6 bases, and 20 bases lay in between. The CDR3 is 17 residues long. The CDR3 is CASSLEEVTSERDTQYF. Here the CDR3 DNA reads TGTGCCAGCAGCTTAGAAGAGGTGACATCGGAACGGGATACGCAGTATTTT.

The chain is built from TRBV20-1 and TRBJ2-4; possibly TRBD1 or TRBD2 for D (5 bases each). The ends were cut back, 2 bases at V and 7 bases at J, with 15 bases in the middle. The CDR3 loop spans 14 amino acids. CDR1 DFQATT and CDR2 SNEGSKA come from the germline V gene (reference sequence). CDR3 DNA sequence: TGCAGTGCTAGACCCGGGACCACCCCCAACATTCAGTACTTC. Its translation is CSARPGTTPNIQYF.

There are a few counts of this clonotype. The chain carries TRBV15 and TRBJ1-5; D remains ambiguous. The germline V and J ends were trimmed by 0 bases and 6 bases, with 12 bases remaining between them. Germline CDR1 reads LNHNV; CDR2 reads YYDKDF (reference sequence). The CDR3 runs to 15 residues. Written as DNA, the CDR3 is TGTGCCACCAGCAGAGATGCGGGAATGGGTCAGCCCCAGCATTTT. Protein: CATSRDAGMGQPQHF.

In its sample, this clonotype was seen a few times. V is TRBV2 and J is TRBJ2-5, with 9 bases lining up with TRBD2. This CDR3 spans 14 amino acids. Germline CDR1 is SNHLY and CDR2 is FYNNEI. J was trimmed by 5 bases and V by 8 bases; bases with no gene match: 9. The CDR3 protein is CASGAGGPEETQYF. The CDR3, as DNA: TGTGCCAGCGGGGCGGGGGGGCCGGAGGAGACCCAGTACTTC.

This clonotype was seen ten or more times. This chain uses TRBV28 with TRBJ2-3, with 12 nucleotides matching TRBD2. CDR3 length: 17 residues. Germline V lookup: CDR1 MDHEN, CDR2 SYDVKM. V lost 3 bases to trimming and J lost 3 bases; unmatched junction nucleotides: 7. CDR3 bases: TGTGCCAGCAGTTTTGGTCTAGCGGGGGGGCCGACAGATACGCAGTATTTT. Translated, it gives CASSFGLAGGPTDTQYF. Using reference TRBV28 and TRBJ2-3 for the parts outside the CDR3, the full variable domain is DVKVTQSSRYLVKRTGEKVFLECVQDMDHENMFWYRQDPGLGLRLIYFSYDVKMKEKGDIPEGYSVSREKKERFSLILESASTNQTSMYLCASSFGLAGGPTDTQYFGPGTRLTVL.

The chain has TRBV2 and TRBJ1-2, with 7 bases aligning to TRBD1. The germline V gene encodes CDR1 SNHLY and CDR2 FYNNEI. The trim removed 4 bases at V and 7 bases at J, leaving 9 bases unmatched. The CDR3 totals 14 residues. CDR3 in amino acids: CASSARGQSGGYTF. CDR3 DNA sequence: TGTGCCAGCAGTGCAAGGGGGCAGTCCGGTGGCTACACCTTC.

The chain is built from TRBV4-2 and TRBJ2-4; 7 bases line up with TRBD2. V lost 2 bases and J lost 6; bases outside the gene matches: 7. In germline, CDR1 is LGHNA, CDR2 YNFKEQ. The CDR3 consists of 15 residues. The CDR3 DNA reads TGTGCCAGCAGCCAAACCCAGGGAGGGCGAAACATTCAGTACTTC. This gives the protein CASSQTQGGRNIQYF.

The chain uses TRBV4-1 and TRBJ2-3; unclear D gene. Trimming stripped 0 bases from V and 6 bases from J, with 10 bases between. CDR3 length: 14 amino acids. The germline V gene encodes CDR1 MGHRA and CDR2 YSYEKL. The CDR3 DNA sequence: TGCGCCAGCAGCCAAGATGGCCGGGTGGATACGCAGTATTTT. As protein: CASSQDGRVDTQYF.

The chain joins TRBV28 to TRBJ2-1, with TRBD1 matching 8 bases. The junction had 9 bases not matched to a gene; V was cut back by 4 bases and J by 7 bases. The CDR3 is 15 amino acids. CDR1 MDHEN and CDR2 SYDVKM come from the germline V gene. The CDR3 DNA is TGTGCCAGCAGTTCCTGGCAGGGGGCGGGGAATGAGCAGTTCTTC. The encoded protein is CASSSWQGAGNEQFF.

V usage is TRBV6-6 and J usage is TRBJ1-2, with no clear D. Germline CDR1 and CDR2: MNHNY and SVGAGI (reference sequence). The CDR3 loop spans 15 amino acids. V gave up 0 bases and J gave up 4 bases, with 12 bases separating them. Here the CDR3 reads CASSYSKTFFYGYTF. CDR3 nucleotide sequence: TGTGCCAGCAGTTACTCAAAAACTTTCTTCTATGGCTACACCTTC.

The chain recombines TRBV7-3 with TRBJ2-1; weak D call: TRBD1 (8 bases). V was cut by 5 bases and J by 2 bases, with 13 bases left in between. This CDR3 is built from 15 residues. The germline gives CDR1 SGHTA, CDR2 FQGTGA. The CDR3 loop is CASSPAGQAYNEQFF. DNA for the CDR3: TGTGCCAGCAGCCCAGCGGGACAGGCCTACAATGAGCAGTTCTTC.

This clonotype has only a few counts. The V and J genes are TRBV29-1 and TRBJ1-2; D might be TRBD1 (6 bases). V was cut by 4 bases and J by 0 bases, with 12 bases left in between. This CDR3 is 14 amino acids long. Per the germline V gene, CDR1 is SQVTM and CDR2 is ANQGSEA. The CDR3 DNA is TGCAGCGTTGGAGGGGGTACGGCTAACTATGGCTACACCTTC. It is translated as CSVGGGTANYGYTF.

This clonotype was counted a few times. J is TRBJ1-3 and V is TRBV12-3 or TRBV12-4; TRBD1 might be the D (5 bases). This CDR3 has 14 amino acids. Deletions cut 8 bases from V and 2 bases from J, with 13 bases between. CDR3 DNA: TGTGCCAGCCGCCTCTTAGGGGCTGGAAACACCATATATTTT. Translated, it gives CASRLLGAGNTIYF.

The V and J genes are TRBV5-6 and TRBJ2-7; a weak D match, TRBD1 (5 bases). Germline V gene data show CDR1 as SGHDT and CDR2 as YYEEEE. Trimming removed 3 bases at V and 5 bases at J, with 12 bases between. This CDR3 has 13 residues. This CDR3 is CASSYTGFHEQYV. The CDR3 DNA reads as TGTGCCAGCAGCTACACAGGTTTTCACGAGCAGTACGTC.

V gene TRBV7-2 combines with J gene TRBJ2-3; TRBD2 matches 11 bases. Germline V gives CDR1 SGHTA, CDR2 FQGNSA. The length of the CDR3 is 19 residues. V lost 2 bases to trimming and J lost 0 bases; unmatched junction nucleotides: 10. Written as DNA, the CDR3 is TGTGCCAGCAGCTTATATACTAGCGGGGGAATTTATAGCACAGATACGCAGTATTTT. It specifies CASSLYTSGGIYSTDTQYF. The full variable domain, its missing parts supplied by reference TRBV7-2 and TRBJ2-3, is GAGVSQSPSNKVTEKGKDVELRCDPISGHTALYWYRQSLGQGLEFLIYFQGNSAPDKSGLPSDRFSAERTGGSVSTLTIQRTQQEDSAVYLCASSLYTSGGIYSTDTQYFGPGTRLTVL.

As to this clonotype: A read error may be the cause here, since a much bigger clone is one base away. No conserved phenylalanine or tryptophan is present at the end of the CDR3, so a read error is the likely explanation. The chain couples TRBV5-4 to TRBJ1-1; a weak D match, TRBD1 (5 bases). V was cut by 4 bases and J by 5 bases, with 15 bases left in between. In germline, CDR1 is SGHNT, CDR2 YYREEE (reference sequence). This CDR3 region has 14 residues. The CDR3 DNA sequence: TGTGCCAGCAGCGTGGGGCAGGGTGGGACTGAAGCTTTCTCT. Amino acids: CASSVGQGGTEAFS.

This clonotype has just a few counts. The rearrangement uses TRBV7-3 and TRBJ2-1, with D possibly called TRBD1 or TRBD2 (5 bases each). The CDR3 consists of 16 residues. In germline, CDR1 is SGHTA, CDR2 FQGTGA. V shed 4 bases and J shed 2 bases, with 15 bases lying between them. CDR3 bases: TGTGCCAGCAGCTGGGACGGGCCTCAAGCCTACAATGAGCAGTTCTTC. Its protein product is CASSWDGPQAYNEQFF.

This clonotype came up a few times. V usage is TRBV2 and J usage is TRBJ2-3, with 7 bases identical to TRBD2. The junction had 1 base not matched to a gene; V was cut back by 4 bases and J by 0 bases. CDR1 is SNHLY, CDR2 FYNNEI, per germline. There are 14 residues in the CDR3. This CDR3 reads CASSGRGSTDTQYF. CDR3 nucleotide sequence: TGTGCCAGCAGTGGGCGGGGGAGCACAGATACGCAGTATTTT.

Turning to this clonotype: This may arise from a read error, as a much more abundant clone is one base away. This chain connects TRBV28 to TRBJ1-1, with 7 bases aligning to TRBD1. J lost 2 bases, V lost 9 bases, and 9 bases had no gene match. This CDR3 region has 14 residues. Per germline, CDR1 MDHEN and CDR2 SYDVKM. The CDR3 DNA reads as TGTGCCAGTCAAGCCGGGACAGCCAACACTGAAGCTTTCTTT. It yields the protein CASQAGTANTEAFF.

This clonotype was found many times. V usage is TRBV28 and J usage is TRBJ1-2, with D hard to call. CDR1 MDHEN and CDR2 SYDVKM come from the germline V gene. V was pared by 10 bases and J by 4 bases, with 10 bases between. This CDR3 has 11 residues. The CDR3 reads CATKSAYGYTF. The DNA for the CDR3 is TGTGCCACCAAGTCGGCCTATGGCTACACCTTC.

This clonotype has ten or more counts. This chain links TRBV2 with TRBJ1-1; D possibly corresponds to TRBD1 (5 bases). The CDR3 totals 14 residues. V lost 6 bases to trimming and J lost 1 base, with 12 bases between them. CDR1 and CDR2 from the germline V gene are SNHLY and FYNNEI. The CDR3 coding sequence is TGTGCCAGCAGGTGGGACTACAAGAACACTGAAGCTTTCTTT. Translated: CASRWDYKNTEAFF.